The rows below give T cell receptor beta chains drawn from one sample of a study of identical twins. One entry per CDR3 protein, called by TCRdb with MiXCR from the 5' RACE reads. Here the sample spans about 810,000 distinct CDR3 sequences, more than 9% being singletons. The sample was also linked to a second study, of yellow fever vaccine responses in identical twins.

Sequencing input: PBMCs. The receptors shown here come from a woman younger than 30 in good health. CDR3s include the opening cysteine and the closing phenylalanine or tryptophan. The D gene is left open where the match is weak. Only some rows state a clone size, as once, few, many or a class for expanded clones.

>TRBV2|.|.|TRBJ1-6
TGTGCCAGCACTCCAAGGACGGCGTCGATGGGTTCACCCCTCCACTTT
CASTPRTASMGSPLHF
>TRBV5-4|.|.|TRBJ2-7
TGTGCCAGCAGCTGTGGGCTTCTCTACGAGCAGTACTTC
CASSCGLLYEQYF
>TRBV5-6|.|many|TRBJ1-5
TGTGCCAGCAGCTTGGCCGGGGGACCCCAGCATTTT
CASSLAGGPQHF
>TRBV7-9|TRBD2|.|TRBJ2-1
TGTGCCAGCAGTACCTCTACGCGGGAGCCCTACAATGAGCAGTTCTTC
CASSTSTREPYNEQFF
>TRBV15|.|.|TRBJ2-2
TGTGCCACCAGCAGGGTTCGGGGAGTACGGATCGGGGAGCTGTTTTTT
CATSRVRGVRIGELFF
>TRBV19|TRBD1|.|TRBJ2-5
TGTGCCAGTAGTATGGGCAGGGGGCTAGAGACCCAGTACTTC
CASSMGRGLETQYF
>TRBV12-3/TRBV12-4|.|many|TRBJ2-1
TGTGCCAGCAGTTACCGGACGGACTTGGGCAATGAGCAGTTCTTC
CASSYRTDLGNEQFF
>TRBV11-2|.|.|TRBJ2-6
TGTGCCAGCAGTTTCCGGATCCCGACTGGGGCCAACGTCCTGACTTTC
CASSFRIPTGANVLTF
>TRBV25-1|TRBD1|many|TRBJ1-4
TGTGCCAGCAGTGAATATACAGGGGGCGCGAGTGAAAAACTGTTTTTT
CASSEYTGGASEKLFF
>TRBV27|.|.|TRBJ2-5
TGTGCCAGCAGTTTCTCGGGGTACCAAGAGACCCAGTACTTC
CASSFSGYQETQYF
>TRBV9|.|many|TRBJ1-2
TGTGCCAGCAGCGTAGAGGCCAGTGAGAATAACTATGGCTACACCTTC
CASSVEASENNYGYTF
>TRBV21-1|.|few|TRBJ1-2
TGTGCCAGCAGCAAAGACCGGGCCGACACTAACTATGGCTACACCTTC
CASSKDRADTNYGYTF
>TRBV7-2|TRBD2|.|TRBJ2-3
TGTGCCAGCAGCTTAGTTCCTGGGCGGGGGGGCCAGGATACGCAGTATTTT
CASSLVPGRGGQDTQYF
>TRBV4-2|.|.|TRBJ2-7
TGTGCCGGCAGCCAAGATCGCAACAGGGTCTACGAGCAGTACTTC
CAGSQDRNRVYEQYF
>TRBV5-1|TRBD1|few|TRBJ2-5
TGCGCCAGCAGCAAGGGACAGGGCTTAGGGGAGACCCAGTACTTC
CASSKGQGLGETQYF
>TRBV12-3/TRBV12-4|.|.|TRBJ2-2
TGTGCCAGCAGTTGGGGGACCCAGGGGTTGGCCGGGGAGCTGTTTTTT
CASSWGTQGLAGELFF
>TRBV18|.|.|TRBJ2-5
TGTGCCAGCTCACAAGACGTGGCCCCGCGGGAGACCCAGTACTTC
CASSQDVAPRETQYF
>TRBV2|.|.|TRBJ2-2
TGTGCCAGCAGTGATAACAGGGTATTAACCTGGGAGCTGTTTTTT
CASSDNRVLTWELFF
>TRBV20-1|TRBD2|.|TRBJ2-1
TGCAGTGCTAGACCATATAGGACTAGCGGCGACAATGAGCAGTTCTTC
CSARPYRTSGDNEQFF
>TRBV14|.|.|TRBJ2-1
TGTGCCAGCAGGCCCTCTGGGGGTGAAGAGCAGTTCTTC
CASRPSGGEEQFF